This TCR beta chain was sequenced for a study of CD8 T cells in ankylosing spondylitis. Overall study findings and caveats: Past studies reported some motif variants in reactive arthritis synovial fluid and blood. Disease-associated clonotypes exhibited CD8+ identity and were relatively infrequent in peripheral blood. Ankylosing spondylitis blood seemed to carry a telltale TCR beta motif made of under ten highly homologous variants.

Germline CDR1 SGHTA, CDR2 FQGNSA. This CDR3 has 13 amino acids. V was pared by 5 bases and J by 0 bases, with 7 bases between. Preparation of TCR beta libraries was done by quantitative 5'-RACE with molecular barcodes. Each CDR3 protein gets one entry after TCRdb re-called the 5' RACE reads with MiXCR. This repertoire shows about 230,000 distinct CDR3 sequences, 7% to 10% found once; its top ten account for around 4.8%. This clonotype appeared many times. Its specificity is unknown. The sequence came from a female donor with ankylosing spondylitis or in good health (not recorded which). The sequenced sample consisted of blood, either unsorted or a sorted T cell fraction (not recorded which). This rearrangement joins TRBV7-2 to TRBJ1-1, with D uncertain. This CDR3 is CASSRTLNTEAFF. In nucleotides, the CDR3 is TGTGCCAGCAGCCGGACGTTGAACACTGAAGCTTTCTTT. The variable domain in full, completed from reference TRBV7-2 and TRBJ1-1, reads GAGVSQSPSNKVTEKGKDVELRCDPISGHTALYWYRQSLGQGLEFLIYFQGNSAPDKSGLPSDRFSAERTGGSVSTLTIQRTQQEDSAVYLCASSRTLNTEAFFGQGTRLTVV.